A selection of T cell receptor beta chains follows, all from one sample in a study of beta chain features in type 1 diabetes. Method: immunoSEQ multiplex PCR; TCRdb's copy keeps in-frame clones and lacks some. The sample gives hundreds of thousands of clones, around 28% of which show up once; 0.05% to 0.065% is in the top ten. The sequenced sample consisted of naive CD4+ T cells from blood. The source of these receptors is a man younger than 35 in good health. Each CDR3 is given with its conserved first and last residue. The D gene is left open where the match is weak. Only some rows state a clone size, as once, few, many or a class for expanded clones.

clone size,D gene,J gene,V gene,CDR3 DNA,CDR3 protein
NA,TRBD2,TRBJ2-3,TRBV10-3,TGTGCCATCAGTGATAAAGTGTCTAGCGGTAGCACAGATACGCAGTATTTT,CAISDKVSSGSTDTQYF
NA,NA,TRBJ1-1,TRBV7-2,TGTGCCAGCAGCTGGGCGGGGAACACTGAAGCTTTCTTT,CASSWAGNTEAFF
NA,NA,TRBJ2-2,TRBV4-2,TGTGCCAGCAGCCGCGAGATGAACACCGGGGAGCTGTTTTTT,CASSREMNTGELFF
few,NA,TRBJ2-1,TRBV29-1,TGCAGCGTTGAGGGACCAAGCTCCTACAATGAGCAGTTCTTC,CSVEGPSSYNEQFF
few,NA,TRBJ2-1,TRBV5-6,TGTGCCAGCAGCTTGGGGGACGTAGGGCAGTTCTTC,CASSLGDVGQFF
NA,NA,TRBJ2-3,TRBV7-9,TGTGCCAGCAGCTTCGTCACTGGACCAACCGCTAGCACAGATACGCAGTATTTT,CASSFVTGPTASTDTQYF
NA,TRBD2,TRBJ2-1,TRBV4-1,TGCGCCAGCAGCCAAGATAGCGGGAGGAATGAGCAGTTCTTC,CASSQDSGRNEQFF
NA,NA,TRBJ2-3,TRBV29-1,TGCAGCGTTGTAGGTAGCGGAAAGACCCCGAACACAGATACGCAGTATTTT,CSVVGSGKTPNTDTQYF
NA,NA,TRBJ2-5,TRBV9,TGTGCCAGCAGCGTAGTGGGCTTGGGGACCCAGTACTTC,CASSVVGLGTQYF
NA,TRBD1,TRBJ2-7,TRBV29-1,TGCAGCGCCGCATGGGGACAGGGAAGCTACGAGCAGTACTTC,CSAAWGQGSYEQYF
NA,TRBD2,TRBJ2-1,TRBV7-2,TGTGCCAGCAGCTTAACGCGGGAGAGCTCCTACAATGAGCAGTTCTTC,CASSLTRESSYNEQFF
NA,TRBD2,TRBJ2-4,TRBV4-2,TGTGCCAGCAGCCAAGGGTCCAGAGCGGGGCTAGCCAAAAACATTCAGTACTTC,CASSQGSRAGLAKNIQYF
NA,NA,TRBJ1-1,TRBV6-1,TGTGCCAGCAGTGATACGGGGGCGAGGAGCACTGAAGCTTTCTTT,CASSDTGARSTEAFF
NA,NA,TRBJ2-5,TRBV10-3,TGTGCCATCAGTGTGACACCCGGGACCCAGTACTTC,CAISVTPGTQYF
NA,NA,TRBJ2-1,TRBV23-1,TGCGCCAGCAGCGAGAGACCACCTAACAATGAGCAGTTCTTC,CASSERPPNNEQFF
NA,NA,TRBJ2-5,TRBV30,TGTGCCTGGAGCTGGGGTGAGACCCAGTACTTC,CAWSWGETQYF
NA,NA,TRBJ2-1,TRBV30,TGTGCCTGGAGCCGGACTATATACTCCTACAATGAGCAGTTCTTC,CAWSRTIYSYNEQFF
few,NA,TRBJ2-7,TRBV9,TGTGCCAGCAGCGTAGGTTGGGGCATGGGCGAGCAGTACTTC,CASSVGWGMGEQYF
NA,NA,TRBJ2-5,TRBV7-9,TGTGCCAGCAGCCCCGGTTGGACCCAGTACTTC,CASSPGWTQYF
NA,TRBD2,TRBJ2-5,TRBV7-2,TGTGCCAGCAGCTTAAGTCTAGCGGGAGTGGAGACCCAGTACTTC,CASSLSLAGVETQYF
NA,TRBD2,TRBJ2-3,TRBV10-3,TGTGCCATCAGGACTAGCGGTGTCACAGATACGCAGTATTTT,CAIRTSGVTDTQYF
few,NA,TRBJ2-5,TRBV11-2,TGTGCCAGCAGCAGCCAAGAGACCCAGTACTTC,CASSSQETQYF
NA,NA,TRBJ1-2,TRBV15,TGTGCCACCAGCACCCCAGGGAGGGGCTACACCTTC,CATSTPGRGYTF
NA,NA,TRBJ2-7,TRBV5-1,TGCGCCAGCAGCTTGGTCGGACAGACCTACGAGCAGTACTTC,CASSLVGQTYEQYF
few,NA,TRBJ2-7,TRBV27,TGTGCCAGCAGCCCCCGGACGAGGAACGAGCAGTACTTC,CASSPRTRNEQYF
NA,TRBD2,TRBJ2-1,TRBV11-3,TGTGCCAGCAGCTCATCCGGGACTAGCGGGAACAATGAGCAGTTCTTC,CASSSSGTSGNNEQFF
few,NA,TRBJ2-5,TRBV25-1,TGTGCCAGCAGTGAATGGGGGGCAATGGTGGAGACCCAGTACTTC,CASSEWGAMVETQYF
NA,NA,TRBJ2-5,TRBV4-3,TGCGCCAGCAGCCAGAATCGGGAGACCCAGTACTTC,CASSQNRETQYF
NA,NA,TRBJ1-6,TRBV30,TGTGCCTGGAGTCTGGGGGCGAGCGCACCCCTCCACTTT,CAWSLGASAPLHF
NA,TRBD2,TRBJ2-3,TRBV7-3,TGTGCCAGCAGCCTACTAGCGTCTAGCACAGATACGCAGTATTTT,CASSLLASSTDTQYF
NA,NA,TRBJ1-1,TRBV10-3,TGTGCCATCAGTGAGAAGGGCCCCACTGAAGCTTTCTTT,CAISEKGPTEAFF
few,TRBD1,TRBJ2-7,TRBV6-6,TGTGCCAGCAGTCACCGGACAGGGAAGGGAGCGGACGAGCAGTACTTC,CASSHRTGKGADEQYF
few,TRBD2,TRBJ2-7,TRBV15,TGTGCCACCAGCAGCCTGGGACTAGCGGGAGGGGAGCAGTACTTC,CATSSLGLAGGEQYF
few,TRBD2,TRBJ2-1,TRBV5-1,TGCGCCAGCAGCTTAGGGCGGGAGCAGACCAATGAGCAGTTCTTC,CASSLGREQTNEQFF
few,NA,TRBJ1-2,TRBV28,TGTGCCAGCAGGGCCCATCCGGGGTATGGCTACACCTTC,CASRAHPGYGYTF
once,TRBD2,TRBJ2-5,TRBV25-1,TGTGCCAGCACTCCAGGTGTAGCGGGAGTGGAGACCCAGTACTTC,CASTPGVAGVETQYF
NA,NA,TRBJ2-1,TRBV30,TGTGCCTGGAGTGTACCTTGGGCGTACAATGAGCAGTTCTTC,CAWSVPWAYNEQFF
NA,NA,TRBJ2-4,TRBV9,TGTGCCAGCAGCGTAGCTACGGCGGGGCTAGCCAAAAACATTCAGTACTTC,CASSVATAGLAKNIQYF
few,NA,TRBJ2-7,TRBV30,TGTGCCTGGAGTGCAGGGGCCTACGAGCAGTACTTC,CAWSAGAYEQYF
few,NA,TRBJ2-1,TRBV27,TGTGCCAGCAGAATTTACAATGAGCAGTTCTTC,CASRIYNEQFF
NA,TRBD1,TRBJ1-1,TRBV6-1,TGTGCCAGCAGTGAAGCCGGGACAGGGCAGGTAGCGGCTTTCTTT,CASSEAGTGQVAAFF
NA,NA,TRBJ2-7,TRBV7-2,TGTGCCAGCAGCGCCGGACTATTCACCTACGAGCAGTACTTC,CASSAGLFTYEQYF
NA,TRBD2,TRBJ2-7,TRBV7-2,TGTGCCAGCCGACTTCCTAGCGGGAGTAGGAACGAGCAGTACTTC,CASRLPSGSRNEQYF
few,TRBD2,TRBJ2-5,TRBV2,TGTGCCAGTACTAGCGACCAAGAGACCCAGTACTTC,CASTSDQETQYF
NA,NA,TRBJ2-7,TRBV7-7,TGTGCCAGCAGCACCCGGAGGGGGGACGAGCAGTACTTC,CASSTRRGDEQYF